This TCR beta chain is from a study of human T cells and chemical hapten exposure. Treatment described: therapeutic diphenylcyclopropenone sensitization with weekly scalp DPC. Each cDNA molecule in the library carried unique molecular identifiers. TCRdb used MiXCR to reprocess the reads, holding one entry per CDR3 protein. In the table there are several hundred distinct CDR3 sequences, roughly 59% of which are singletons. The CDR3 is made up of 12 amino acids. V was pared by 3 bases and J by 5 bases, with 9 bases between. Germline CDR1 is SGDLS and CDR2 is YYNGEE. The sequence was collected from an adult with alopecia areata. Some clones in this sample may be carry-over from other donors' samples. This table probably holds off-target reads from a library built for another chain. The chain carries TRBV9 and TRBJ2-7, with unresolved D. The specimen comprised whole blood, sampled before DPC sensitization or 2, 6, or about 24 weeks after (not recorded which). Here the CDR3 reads CASSGPENEQYF. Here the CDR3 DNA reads TGTGCCAGCAGCGGGCCCGAAAACGAGCAGTACTTC.